This T cell receptor (beta chain) was recovered during a study of cytomegalovirus exposure and HLA in healthy donors. Primers included in the PCR were 60 Vbeta and 13 Jbeta primers. Using immunoSEQ multiplex PCR, the repertoire was profiled, and TCRdb retains in-frame clones only, with some absent. Altogether 140,000 to 150,000 clones are present, roughly 71% being singletons, with the ten largest covering around 7%. The V and J ends lost 3 bases and 2 bases, in that order; junction bases with no gene match: 5. Germline V lookup: CDR1 SGHDN, CDR2 FVKESK. The CDR3 runs to 15 residues. The source of this sequence is a man aged 30 to 45 in good health and CMV-seronegative. Input material: PBMCs. The chain is built from TRBV14 and TRBJ2-7; TRBD1 matches at 9 bases. The CDR3 nucleotides are TGTGCCAGCAGCCAGAGGGGGACAGGGACCTACGAGCAGTACTTC. Amino acid sequence: CASSQRGTGTYEQYF.